This T cell receptor (beta chain) was recovered during a study of T cell repertoires in aging, cancer and after chemotherapy. Study-wide findings and caveats: In cancer patients, declining TCR diversity with age involved lost richness and lost evenness. Age-matched healthy donors had significantly more diverse, less clonal blood TCR repertoires than untreated cancer patients.

By its share, this clonotype is medium-sized. Its target is unknown. TCR beta rearrangements were amplified from peripheral blood genomic DNA. CDR1 LNHDA and CDR2 SQIVND come from the germline V gene (reference sequence). The CDR3 has 12 amino acids. The V and J ends lost 10 bases and 7 bases, in that order; junction bases with no gene match: 4. Rearranged V-D-J TRB sequences were amplified with a mixed TRB-A/B primer pool. Using its own MiXCR run on the multiplex PCR reads, TCRdb lists one record per CDR3 protein. Here the sample spans 2,000 to 2,500 distinct CDR3 sequences, 20% being singletons. Material for sequencing was blood. The gene calls are TRBV19 and TRBJ1-6; 7 bases are a match to TRBD1. The clonotype originates from a human donor with a solid tumor. The CDR3: CATRTGNSPLHF. CDR3 DNA sequence: TGTGCCACCAGGACAGGAAATTCACCCCTCCACTTT. Looking up the rest from reference TRBV19 and TRBJ1-6 gives the full variable domain: DGGITQSPKYLFRKEGQNVTLSCEQNLNHDAMYWYRQDPGQGLRLIYYSQIVNDFQKGDIAEGYSVSREKKESFPLTVTSAQKNPTAFYLCATRTGNSPLHFGNGTRLTVT.